The present entry profiles one T cell receptor (beta chain) with its context. The CDR3 spans 17 residues. Germline values: CDR1 SGHKS, CDR2 YYEKEE (reference sequence). The V and J ends lost 5 bases and 2 bases respectively, with 20 bases between them. TCRdb reanalysed the 5' RACE reads using MiXCR and keeps one entry per CDR3 protein. In the table there are roughly 180,000 distinct CDR3 sequences, 13% of which are singletons. The record originates from a study of CD8 T cells in ankylosing spondylitis. The chain couples TRBV5-5 to TRBJ1-3; D is possibly TRBD1 (5 bases). The receptor comes from a female donor with ankylosing spondylitis or in good health (not recorded which). Source material: blood, either unsorted or a sorted T cell fraction (not recorded which). The CDR3 DNA follows: TGTGCCAGCAGGCATGACGTGGGACGAGTGGCTGGAAACACCATATATTTT. This sequence encodes CASRHDVGRVAGNTIYF.